The present TCR beta chain was sequenced within a study of blood T cell repertoires in COVID-19 (TCRdb year 2020). In terms of the full investigation: Samples covering the acute and convalescent phases of COVID-19 were provided by collaborators in the United States, Italy and Spain. The repertoires were released in a freely available public database meant as a resource for research on the immune response to SARS-CoV-2. Where HLA class I and class II types were available, the types were taken from metadata supplied by the sample provider, not from assay-based typing. Deeply sampled blood TCRbeta repertoires from subjects exposed to, actively infected with, or recovered from COVID-19 were included in the dataset. A de-identified subject ID, COVID-19 status, age in years and sex were almost always included in the sample metadata. The material from the prospective study consisted of cDNA or gDNA derived from T cells, B-cell-depleted T cells, or PBMCs. Samples were obtained from the ongoing ImmuneRACE study (first 160 participants) and from 1,254 subjects provided by 6 global collaborators.

A second Seattle source provided samples from volunteer blood donors who had recovered from COVID-19. The collaborating institutions used their own protocols to collect whole blood in K2EDTA tubes. For TCRbeta analysis, collaborators shipped samples as frozen whole blood, isolated PBMCs, or DNA extracted from either of those sample types. Worth noting for this clone: The specificity of this receptor is unknown. No much larger clone exists at a distance of one base, and base qualities are not known.

TCRbeta CDR3 regions were amplified from genomic DNA using the immunoSEQ Assay, a bias-controlled multiplex PCR. The study's processing was this. The number of nucleated cells in each sample was estimated from the amplification of reference gene primers within the assay. To quantify the absolute abundance of each unique TCRbeta CDR3 rearrangement, sequence reads were collapsed and filtered. Productive Simpson clonality was computed per sample as the square root of Simpson's diversity index over productive rearrangements. Not all clones reach the TCRdb copy of this immuneACCESS table, which keeps in-frame sequences only. Checked studies attribute under half of the gap to unresolved V genes and leave the rest unexplained. The D gene and trimming were derived from the DNA, and the V and J assignments and clone size from that table. The sample table shows about 290,000 clones, and roughly 90% are seen once. Just under 0.95% of the sample lies in the top ten.

The germline V gene specifies SGHTA as CDR1 and FQGNSA as CDR2. The cysteine opens and the phenylalanine closes a CDR3 of 16 amino acids. Only CDR3 DNA remains: 48 bases, in frame from the first base. Trimmed from V: 4 bases; trimmed from J: 4 bases; junction bases lacking a gene match: 6. Study-level results and caveats: How much clinical and demographic metadata was included differed by source and by participant, and the metadata was provided uncurated.

The source is a woman between 40 and 50 years old who had recovered from COVID-19. The chain was built from TRBV7-2 and TRBJ2-3, with 12 bases aligning to TRBD2. Sequenced material: peripheral blood. The CDR3 here reads CASSSTLAGGSDTQYF. The nucleotide sequence is given as TGTGCCAGCAGCTCTACACTAGCGGGAGGCTCAGATACGCAGTATTTT.